The following is a T cell receptor beta chain sequence with its context. The sample comes from a study of early T cells in non-severe SARS-CoV-2 infection. The CDR3 is 13 residues long. Unique molecular identifier tags were affixed to discrete cDNA molecules. TCRdb used MiXCR to reprocess the 5' RACE reads, holding one entry per CDR3 protein. The sample includes tens of thousands of distinct CDR3 sequences, roughly a tenth of them seen just once. The chain is built from TRBV21-1 and TRBJ1-1; the DNA was not compared with TRBD1, the D call given in the table. TRBV21-1 is listed as a pseudogene. This TCR was recovered from an adult who was a healthcare worker with PCR-confirmed SARS-CoV-2 infection or an uninfected control (not recorded which). The specimen was whole blood. CDR3 amino acids: CASIQGAETEAFF. The CDR3 coding sequence is TGTGCCAGCATCCAGGGGGCAGAGACTGAAGCTTTCTTT.